The rows below give T cell receptor beta chains drawn from one sample of a study of blood T cells in healthy people across ages. MiXCR was run by TCRdb on the 5' RACE reads, yielding one entry per CDR3 protein. In the table there are some 860,000 distinct CDR3 sequences, just over 55% of which are singletons. What was sequenced was blood. The receptors come from a man between 40 and 49 years old in good health. The CDR3 runs from the conserved cysteine through the conserved F or W. A D gene is named only where the DNA matches it firmly. The listing skips clone size in some rows; elsewhere it reads once, few, many or a size class.

many	TRBD1	TRBJ2-3	TRBV12-3/TRBV12-4	TGTGCCAGCAGTCTAATAGCCCCCGGGACAGGGCCTTTACGGCAGTATTTT	CASSLIAPGTGPLRQYF
-	-	TRBJ1-4	TRBV10-3	TGTGCCATCAGTGAGGCGAGGGGTAGCGATGAAAAACTGTTTTTT	CAISEARGSDEKLFF
-	-	TRBJ1-6	TRBV7-2	TGTGCCAGCAGCTTAACTGGCGAGGGGATCGGTTCACCCCTCCACTTT	CASSLTGEGIGSPLHF
-	-	TRBJ2-3	TRBV6-1	TGTGCCAGCAGTGCTGGAGGGGTAACAGATACGCAGTATTTT	CASSAGGVTDTQYF
few	TRBD1	TRBJ2-7	TRBV29-1	TGCAGCGTTGAAGAGGGAGCAGGGGGCTTGAGCGGGCAGTACTTC	CSVEEGAGGLSGQYF
-	TRBD1	TRBJ2-7	TRBV29-1	TGCAGCGTTGAGGCCGGGACAGCCTACGAGCAGTACTTC	CSVEAGTAYEQYF
-	TRBD1	TRBJ2-6	TRBV25-1	TGTGCCAGCAGTGAATCGGCGGCAGGGGGCGATTTTGGGGCCAACGTCCTGACTTTC	CASSESAAGGDFGANVLTF
-	TRBD1	TRBJ2-5	TRBV25-1	TGTGCCAACAGTCAATGGACAGGGCTCGAAGAGACCCAGTACTTC	CANSQWTGLEETQYF
once	TRBD1	TRBJ1-1	TRBV5-6	TGTGCCAGCAGCTTAAGGCTTCTAGGGGGCCCAAGGGGCACTGAAGCTTTCTTT	CASSLRLLGGPRGTEAFF
few	-	TRBJ2-1	TRBV9	TGTGCCAGCAGCACTGGGAGGGGGAATGAGCAGTTCTTC	CASSTGRGNEQFF
few	TRBD2	TRBJ2-3	TRBV28	TGTGCCAGCAGCGAGCGGGGGGGCCCGGCAGATACGCAGTATTTT	CASSERGGPADTQYF